These T cell receptor beta chains were read from a single sample in a study of regulatory T cells in long-lasting Graves disease. TCRdb re-called the multiplex PCR reads with MiXCR, one entry per CDR3 protein. The sample has 420,000 or so distinct CDR3 sequences; about a quarter are singletons. Specimen: peripheral blood mononuclear cells (PBMCs), collected when the disease was refractory, from a patient treated with antithyroid drugs. The receptor source for this set is a female donor with Graves disease. Each CDR3 is given without its conserved first and last residue. Rows give clone size only sometimes, using once, few, many, or a class for an expanded clone.

cdr3_length | j_call | clone_size | v_call | cdr3_aa
17 | TRBJ1-5 | few | TRBV7-2 | ASSLVGTETTYSNQPQH
14 | TRBJ2-7 | many | TRBV20-1 | SATPSGRVSPYEQY
13 | TRBJ2-7 | few | TRBV5-8 | ASSSSGGRVDEQY
13 | TRBJ1-2 | few | TRBV30 | AWSRGGAPNYGYT
14 | TRBJ2-2 | . | TRBV6-5 | ASSYFFSGSTGELF
12 | TRBJ2-6 | . | TRBV5-1 | ASSVISGANVLT
13 | TRBJ1-6 | many | TRBV2 | ASRKGGAAHSPLH
14 | TRBJ2-3 | few | TRBV2 | ASRGLAGGGSDTQY
9 | TRBJ1-1 | many | TRBV2 | ASSRSTEAF
13 | TRBJ2-5 | . | TRBV5-4 | ASSQMFSGKETQY
13 | TRBJ1-6 | many | TRBV2 | ASTNSGQGQSPLH
10 | TRBJ1-1 | few | TRBV28 | ASGGRVTEAF
12 | TRBJ2-2 | many | TRBV15 | ATSNGDYRGELF
12 | TRBJ2-7 | few | TRBV25-1 | ASRYGTGRYEQY
15 | TRBJ1-1 | . | TRBV20-1 | SATNYRSRTISTEAF
11 | TRBJ2-7 | many | TRBV11-1 | ASSRQRAYEQY
11 | TRBJ2-2 | once | TRBV30 | AWGWQDTGELF
14 | TRBJ2-7 | many | TRBV6-1 | ASGRLRVTGRYEQY
14 | TRBJ2-1 | few | TRBV25-1 | ASSRMGGDGGNEQF
11 | TRBJ1-2 | few | TRBV29-1 | SAFGQGAYGYT
13 | TRBJ2-2 | many | TRBV28 | ASSPPGQRTGELF
13 | TRBJ1-2 | few | TRBV6-1 | ASTPDRGANYGYT
13 | TRBJ1-6 | many | TRBV6-1 | ASSDQPGRNSPLH
14 | TRBJ2-7 | many | TRBV6-1 | ASSSLGAPLLYEQY
14 | TRBJ2-3 | few | TRBV11-2 | ASSSSRTGLADTQY
12 | TRBJ2-5 | . | TRBV3-1 | ASSQNKGMETQY
9 | TRBJ2-7 | few | TRBV30 | AWGGLSEQY
12 | TRBJ1-4 | many | TRBV16 | ASSQAGRGNGLF
12 | TRBJ1-5 | few | TRBV20-1 | SAQGLGGNQPQH
12 | TRBJ2-7 | few | TRBV15 | ATSRDARSYEQY
12 | TRBJ2-3 | . | TRBV2 | ASSSGTTSNTQY
17 | TRBJ1-5 | many | TRBV6-5 | ASSYLSGRGQERNQPQH
12 | TRBJ2-7 | many | TRBV20-1 | SARGRDPSYEQY
14 | TRBJ1-2 | few | TRBV14 | ASSQEVDRAWYGYT
12 | TRBJ1-1 | many | TRBV19 | ASSLVGVNTEAF
14 | TRBJ2-2 | few | TRBV5-1 | ASSLARDANTGELF
16 | TRBJ1-1 | . | TRBV18 | ASSPRGVTGQWDTEAF